One sample yielded the 20 T cell receptor beta chains listed below, sequenced in a study of blood T cell dynamics during melanoma immunotherapy. Time point defined: week 3, after first cycle of checkpoint inhibitor. Clones were read by immunoSEQ multiplex PCR, and TCRdb kept only the in-frame ones, dropping some. The sample holds some 10,000 clones, around 87% seen once. The source material was blood, sampled from a patient treated with checkpoint blockade. Receptor source: a human donor with melanoma.

This clone was detected a few times. The chain has TRBV20-1 and TRBJ1-1; D uncertain. The CDR3 sequence is 11 residues long. Trimming shortened V by 6 bases and J by 4 bases, and 9 bases separated the two germline ends. CDR1 and CDR2 (germline): DFQATT, SNEGSKA (reference sequence). CDR3 in amino acids: CSASGSTEAFF. CDR3 nucleotides: TGCAGTGCGTCGGGGAGCACTGAAGCTTTCTTT.

V gene TRBV19 combines with J gene TRBJ2-2; TRBD1 aligns across 7 bases. The trim removed 4 bases at V and 5 bases at J, leaving 4 bases unmatched. Germline V CDR1 and CDR2: LNHDA, SQIVND (reference sequence). The CDR3 loop spans 14 amino acids. CDR3 in amino acids: CASSNRGTTGELFF. In nucleotides, the CDR3 is TGTGCCAGTAGTAACAGGGGAACGACCGGGGAGCTGTTTTTT.

The rearrangement joins TRBV7-8 to TRBJ1-1; D remains unclear. The CDR3 loop spans 14 amino acids. V lost 0 bases to trimming and J lost 0 bases, with 5 bases between them. The V gene's germline CDR1 is SGHVS and CDR2 FQNEAQ. The CDR3 spells CASSLATMNTEAFF. As DNA, the CDR3 is TGTGCCAGCAGCTTAGCAACGATGAACACTGAAGCTTTCTTT.

This rearrangement joins TRBV19 to TRBJ2-3; TRBD2 matches 10 bases. V lost 7 bases, J lost 2 bases, and 6 bases stayed unmatched. Looked up from germline, CDR1 is LNHDA and CDR2 is SQIVND (reference sequence). This CDR3 is 15 amino acids long. As DNA, the CDR3 is TGTGCCAGTAAGGCTAGCGGGGGACCCACAGATACGCAGTATTTT. It is translated as CASKASGGPTDTQYF. Using reference TRBV19 and TRBJ2-3 for the parts outside the CDR3, the full variable domain is DGGITQSPKYLFRKEGQNVTLSCEQNLNHDAMYWYRQDPGQGLRLIYYSQIVNDFQKGDIAEGYSVSREKKESFPLTVTSAQKNPTAFYLCASKASGGPTDTQYFGPGTRLTVL.

The J gene is TRBJ1-2, the V gene TRBV6-6, with D possibly matching TRBD1 (5 bases). The CDR3 is 14 amino acids. Per germline, CDR1 MNHNY and CDR2 SVGAGI (reference sequence). V gave up 5 bases and J gave up 2 bases, with 12 bases separating them. The CDR3 is CASSPTGQNYGYTF. The CDR3 DNA follows: TGTGCCAGCAGTCCCACGGGGCAGAACTATGGCTACACCTTC.

V gene TRBV19 combines with J gene TRBJ2-1; 9 positions agree with TRBD2. The CDR3 loop spans 16 amino acids. V dropped 3 bases and J dropped 4; count of bases not matched to a gene: 7. In germline, CDR1 is LNHDA, CDR2 SQIVND (reference sequence). The CDR3 here is CASSISGLAKYNEQFF. Here the CDR3 DNA reads TGTGCCAGTAGTATTTCGGGACTAGCCAAGTACAATGAGCAGTTCTTC. Full variable domain (outside the CDR3, taken from reference TRBV19 and TRBJ2-1): DGGITQSPKYLFRKEGQNVTLSCEQNLNHDAMYWYRQDPGQGLRLIYYSQIVNDFQKGDIAEGYSVSREKKESFPLTVTSAQKNPTAFYLCASSISGLAKYNEQFFGPGTRLTVL.

V is TRBV9 and J is TRBJ2-1; D is perhaps TRBD2 (6 bases). Trimming removed 0 bases from V and 0 bases from J, with 25 bases in between. Per the germline V gene, CDR1 is SGDLS and CDR2 is YYNGEE. The CDR3 runs to 21 residues. DNA for the CDR3: TGTGCCAGCAGCGTAGCTGCGGCAGGGAGGTCGATCGAAAGCTCCTACAATGAGCAGTTCTTC. Translation gives CASSVAAAGRSIESSYNEQFF. The whole variable domain, remainder taken from reference TRBV9 and TRBJ2-1, is DSGVTQTPKHLITATGQRVTLRCSPRSGDLSVYWYQQSLDQGLQFLIQYYNGEERAKGNILERFSAQQFPDLHSELNLSSLELGDSALYFCASSVAAAGRSIESSYNEQFFGPGTRLTVL.

The V call is TRBV2, the J call TRBJ2-5; D might be TRBD1 (5 bases). Germline assignment: CDR1 SNHLY and CDR2 FYNNEI. The V end was cut by 7 bases, the J end by 2 bases, with 11 bases between. The CDR3 extends over 13 amino acids. The CDR3 loop is CASKVQGQETQYF. The CDR3 coding sequence is TGTGCCAGCAAAGTCCAGGGACAAGAGACCCAGTACTTC.

The rearrangement links TRBV15 to TRBJ2-5; 7 bases agree with TRBD1. CDR1 is LNHNV and CDR2 is YYDKDF in the germline V gene (reference sequence). The J segment lost 5 bases and the V segment lost 3 bases, leaving 6 bases of the junction unmatched. The CDR3 consists of 14 residues. CDR3 in DNA: TGTGCCACCAGCAGGACAGGGAATAGGGAGACCCAGTACTTC. This gives the protein CATSRTGNRETQYF. The whole variable domain, filled in from reference TRBV15 and TRBJ2-5, reads DAMVIQNPRYQVTQFGKPVTLSCSQTLNHNVMYWYQQKSSQAPKLLFHYYDKDFNNEADTPDNFQSRRPNTSFCFLDIRSPGLGDTAMYLCATSRTGNRETQYFGPGTRLLVL.

V usage is TRBV27 and J usage is TRBJ1-1, with TRBD1 matching 11 bases. J gave up 4 bases and V 3 bases, and 1 base lay outside the gene matches. From germline, CDR1 is MNHEY and CDR2 SMNVEV (reference sequence). CDR3 length: 14 residues. The CDR3 here is CASSFGTGGTEAFF. The CDR3 DNA sequence: TGTGCCAGCAGTTTCGGGACAGGGGGCACTGAAGCTTTCTTT.

This clone was detected once. The rearrangement uses TRBV6-5 and TRBJ2-1; D perhaps matches TRBD2 (6 bases). The CDR3 totals 15 residues. V shed 2 bases and J shed 5 bases, with 13 bases lying between them. CDR1 is MNHEY, CDR2 SVGAGI, per germline. The CDR3 sequence: CASSYAGLSNNEQFF. CDR3 coding DNA: TGTGCCAGCAGTTACGCAGGACTATCGAACAATGAGCAGTTCTTC.

The chain carries TRBV6-5 and TRBJ2-2; TRBD1 is a possible D gene (6 bases). The V end was cut by 5 bases, the J end by 1 base, with 11 bases between. Germline V lookup: CDR1 MNHEY, CDR2 SVGAGI. This CDR3 is built from 15 residues. DNA for the CDR3: TGTGCCAGCAGTACCACAGGGAAGAACACCGGGGAGCTGTTTTTT. It yields the protein CASSTTGKNTGELFF.

This clone was seen more than once but under ten times. CDR3 sequence reads: CASSLVIGGLGTGELFF. The CDR3 region has the DNA TGTGCCAGCAGCTTAGTAATTGGGGGGCTCGGCACCGGGGAGCTGTTTTTT. The J gene is TRBJ2-2, the V gene TRBV7-2, with D perhaps matching TRBD1 or TRBD2 (6 bases each). Germline values: CDR1 SGHTA, CDR2 FQGNSA. This CDR3 has 17 amino acids. Trimming removed 1 base at V and 4 bases at J, with 16 bases between.

The rearrangement joins TRBV5-1 to TRBJ1-6; D remains unclear. Germline V gene sequence: CDR1 SGHRS, CDR2 YFSETQ. V was clipped by 2 bases and J by 5 bases, with 11 bases between them. CDR3 length equals 15 residues. The CDR3 loop is CASSLETLNNSPLHF. The CDR3 nucleotides read TGCGCCAGCAGCTTAGAGACACTTAATAATTCACCCCTCCACTTT.

The chain joins TRBV14 to TRBJ2-4, with TRBD2 matching 10 bases. Germline V gene data show CDR1 as SGHDN and CDR2 as FVKESK. Unmatched junction bases numbered 14, after V lost 1 base and J lost 5 bases. This CDR3 has 19 residues. CDR3 protein: CASSQAWETSGERENIQYF. The DNA of the CDR3 is TGTGCCAGCAGCCAAGCTTGGGAAACTAGCGGGGAGAGAGAAAACATTCAGTACTTC.

The table lists this clone with a few counts. The chain employs TRBV27 and TRBJ1-5; D is undetermined. V was pared by 0 bases and J by 7 bases, with 10 bases between. Germline V gives CDR1 MNHEY, CDR2 SMNVEV (reference sequence). There are 14 residues in the CDR3. CDR3 in amino acids: CASSLSGNEQPQHF. The CDR3 nucleotides read TGTGCCAGCAGTTTATCGGGGAACGAACAGCCCCAGCATTTT.

DNA for the CDR3: TGTGCCAGCAGTTACGGGGGGGGTGAGCAGTACGTC. This sequence encodes CASSYGGGEQYV. The rearrangement links TRBV6-6 to TRBJ2-7; 7 bases align to TRBD2. V lost 2 bases, J lost 7 bases, and 2 bases stayed unmatched. CDR3 length: 12 residues. Germline V lookup: CDR1 MNHNY, CDR2 SVGAGI (reference sequence).

The chain combines TRBV5-6 with TRBJ1-5; 9 positions match TRBD1. The J segment lost 2 bases and the V segment lost 4 bases, leaving 10 bases of the junction unmatched. This CDR3 is 17 amino acids long. The germline CDR1 and CDR2 sequences are SGHDT and YYEEEE. In nucleotides, the CDR3 is TGTGCCAGCAGCAATTTCGCACAGGGGGCAGGCAATCAGCCCCAGCATTTT. Translated: CASSNFAQGAGNQPQHF.

The rearrangement uses TRBV5-1 and TRBJ2-7, with TRBD1 matching over 7 bases. The germline gives CDR1 SGHRS, CDR2 YFSETQ. The CDR3 spans 13 residues. J was trimmed by 3 bases and V by 4 bases; bases with no gene match: 4. The CDR3 DNA reads as TGCGCCAGCAGCGAACAGGGGATCTACGAGCAGTACTTC. It encodes CASSEQGIYEQYF.

This clone was recorded only once. CDR3: CASSSNGANTEAFF. The CDR3 coding sequence is TGTGCCAGCAGTTCAAACGGAGCGAACACTGAAGCTTTCTTT. The V and J genes are TRBV6-5 and TRBJ1-1; no clear D gene. Germline V lookup: CDR1 MNHEY, CDR2 SVGAGI. V shed 4 bases and J shed 1 base, with 10 bases lying between them. The CDR3 is 14 amino acids.